This T cell receptor (beta chain) was found in a study of shared clonotypes between healthy human individuals. Study context: The plates for each donor numbered three CD4 naive, three CD4 memory, two CD8 naive and one CD8 memory. Overall study results and limits: Sequencing depth was expected to influence donor clonotype sharing. A handful of donors shared approximately 5% of their naive CD4 clonotypes.

The CDR3 consists of 13 residues. Adult donors, all healthy and HIV-negative, had no recent acute infections or vaccinations. With respect to this clone: No antigen is known for it.

Profiling relied on immunoSEQ multiplex PCR, and the TCRdb table lists in-frame clones only, not all of them. The sample lists 2 million to 2.5 million clones, over 85% occurring once. Specimen: naive CD4+ T cells from PBMCs. Subset here: CD45RA+ positively selected. The gene calls are TRBV21-1 and TRBJ2-6. TRBV21-1 is reported as a pseudogene. The TCR originated in a man aged 18 to 30 in good health. Some clones in this sample may be carry-over from other donors' samples. CDR3 residues: CASSKAGANVLTF. CDR3 DNA sequence: TGTGCCAGCAGCAAAGCTGGGGCCAACGTCCTGACTTTC.